These 28 T cell receptor beta chains came from one sample sequenced in a study of blood T cell repertoires in COVID-19. Clones were sequenced by immunoSEQ multiplex PCR, and TCRdb holds only the in-frame ones, with some missing. The sample contains 120,000 or so clones, about 83% of which appear only once. The sample was peripheral blood. These receptors originate from a woman in her fifties or sixties with acute or convalescent COVID-19.

The genes are TRBV30 and TRBJ2-5; maybe TRBD2 (6 bases). The V end was cut by 0 bases, the J end by 7 bases, with 15 bases between. This CDR3 is 14 amino acids long. Germline V gene lookup returns CDR1 GTSNPN and CDR2 SVGIG (reference sequence). CDR3 nucleotides: TGTGCCTGGAGTGTACAAGGGACTGGGGGGACCCAGTACTTC. It translates to CAWSVQGTGGTQYF.

This clone has just a few counts. V usage is TRBV7-2 and J usage is TRBJ1-2; 8 nucleotides agree with TRBD1. The germline gives CDR1 SGHTA, CDR2 FQGNSA. After removal of 1 base from V and 8 bases from J, the junction contained 6 bases not matched to a gene. The CDR3 length is 14 residues. The CDR3 protein is CASSLGRGLGGYTF. CDR3 bases: TGTGCCAGCAGCTTAGGCAGGGGGCTGGGAGGCTACACCTTC.

J is TRBJ1-3 and V is TRBV19, with TRBD1 identical over 7 bases. The CDR3 consists of 16 residues. Trimming took 6 bases from V and 4 from J; bases not matched to a gene: 12. Germline values: CDR1 LNHDA, CDR2 SQIVND (reference sequence). The CDR3 nucleotides read TGTGCCAGTAGACCAGAGGGGGCGATCTCAGGAAACACCATATATTTT. Translating gives CASRPEGAISGNTIYF.

V and J are TRBV6-6 and TRBJ2-1, with 8 positions matching TRBD2. There are 15 residues in the CDR3. Germline V gene data show CDR1 as MNHNY and CDR2 as SVGAGI (reference sequence). V lost 2 bases to trimming and J lost 1 base; unmatched junction nucleotides: 1. The CDR3 is CASSYERESYNEQFF. In nucleotides, the CDR3 is TGTGCCAGCAGTTACGAGCGGGAGTCCTACAATGAGCAGTTCTTC.

This clone was observed a single time. V is TRBV19 and J is TRBJ2-1; D is possibly TRBD2 (5 bases). The CDR3 is 13 residues long. V shed 3 bases and J shed 10 bases, with 13 bases lying between them. Germline values: CDR1 LNHDA, CDR2 SQIVND (reference sequence). The CDR3 nucleotides are TGTGCCAGTAGTATTATAGAGTGGGAGGAGCAGTTCTTC. Its protein is CASSIIEWEEQFF. Drawing the rest from reference TRBV19 and TRBJ2-1, the complete variable domain is DGGITQSPKYLFRKEGQNVTLSCEQNLNHDAMYWYRQDPGQGLRLIYYSQIVNDFQKGDIAEGYSVSREKKESFPLTVTSAQKNPTAFYLCASSIIEWEEQFFGPGTRLTVL.

V usage is TRBV7-6 and J usage is TRBJ2-3; 14 bases line up with TRBD2. The length of the CDR3 is 15 residues. Germline V gene lookup returns CDR1 SGHVS and CDR2 FNYEAQ. Trimming cost V 4 bases and J 4 bases; bases outside gene matches: 1. The CDR3 is CASSWTSGRPDTQYF. The CDR3 nucleotides read TGTGCCAGCAGCTGGACTAGCGGGAGGCCAGATACGCAGTATTTT.

The chain uses TRBV23-1 and TRBJ1-4; D perhaps matches TRBD1 (6 bases). TRBV23-1 is identified as an open reading frame with a role that is uncertain. V lost 0 bases, J lost 9 bases, and 17 bases lay in between. The CDR3 is 16 residues long. In DNA form, the CDR3 reads TGCGCCAGCAGTCAATCGAACAGGGTGAAGAGAAAAAAACTGTTTTTT. This encodes CASSQSNRVKRKKLFF.

The rearrangement joins TRBV7-9 to TRBJ2-1; the D is unclear. The germline V gene has CDR1 SEHNR and CDR2 FQNEAQ (reference sequence). V was clipped by 1 base and J by 6 bases, with 4 bases between them. There are 12 residues in the CDR3. The CDR3 loop is CASSLVSNEQFF. For the CDR3, the DNA is TGTGCCAGCAGCTTAGTGAGCAATGAGCAGTTCTTC. Based on the CDR3 plus reference TRBV7-9 and TRBJ2-1, the full variable domain is DTGVSQNPRHKITKRGQNVTFRCDPISEHNRLYWYRQTLGQGPEFLTYFQNEAQLEKSRLLSDRFSAERPKGSFSTLEIQRTEQGDSAMYLCASSLVSNEQFFGPGTRLTVL.

This clone has only a few counts. The chain has TRBV7-9 and TRBJ2-5; 7 bases line up with TRBD1. There are 13 residues in the CDR3. CDR1 is SEHNR and CDR2 is FQNEAQ in the germline V gene (reference sequence). After removal of 8 bases from V and 4 bases from J, the junction contained 7 bases not matched to a gene. The CDR3 protein is CASGPTGTETQYF. In nucleotides, the CDR3 is TGTGCCAGCGGCCCGACAGGGACAGAGACCCAGTACTTC.

This sequence joins TRBV11-2 and TRBJ2-5; no definite D call. CDR1 and CDR2 from the germline V gene are SGHAT and FQNNGV. The CDR3 contains 14 residues. V was clipped by 1 base and J by 0 bases, with 6 bases between them. The CDR3 is CASSLVRNQETQYF. Written as DNA, the CDR3 is TGTGCCAGCAGCTTAGTGAGGAACCAAGAGACCCAGTACTTC.

This clone was observed a handful of times. This same CDR3 is encoded by further DNA sequences in the sample. The chain employs TRBV7-3 and TRBJ2-2, with a weak D call TRBD1 (6 bases). The CDR3 spans 14 residues. Trimming removed 3 bases at V and 5 bases at J, with 10 bases between. Germline assignment: CDR1 SGHTA and CDR2 FQGTGA. CDR3 in DNA: TGTGCCAGCAGCTTGGGACAAGGGACCGGGGAGCTGTTTTTT. Amino acids: CASSLGQGTGELFF.

This clone was counted a few times. The gene calls are TRBV6-5 and TRBJ1-1; D is undetermined. Germline CDR1 and CDR2: MNHEY and SVGAGI. V was clipped by 7 bases and J by 3 bases, with 18 bases between them. The CDR3 is made up of 15 amino acids. This chain's CDR3 is CASTPLSSSHTEAFF. The CDR3 bases are TGTGCCAGCACCCCCCTTAGCTCATCCCACACTGAAGCTTTCTTT.

V gene TRBV6-5 combines with J gene TRBJ1-3, with a possible D match to TRBD1 (5 bases). Between the trimmed V and J ends, which lost 6 bases and 9 bases, there was a span of 18 bases. The germline CDR1 and CDR2 sequences are MNHEY and SVGAGI. The length of the CDR3 is 14 residues. CDR3: CASSTGPLGPTIYF. The CDR3 nucleotides read TGTGCCAGCAGCACAGGCCCCTTAGGGCCCACCATATATTTT.

This clone showed up just a few times. This chain joins TRBV9 and TRBJ2-2; D is uncertain. Germline V CDR1 and CDR2: SGDLS, YYNGEE. There are 16 residues in the CDR3. Trimming pared 4 bases from V and 1 base from J, leaving 14 bases between. CDR3 amino acids: CASSLTPRRNTGELFF. The CDR3 DNA is TGTGCCAGCAGCCTTACACCCCGGAGGAACACCGGGGAGCTGTTTTTT.

Only a few counts were recorded for this clone. The chain uses TRBV29-1 and TRBJ1-5; D is unclear. The CDR3 has 15 amino acids. The V and J ends lost 4 bases and 2 bases respectively, with 15 bases between them. Germline lookup yields CDR1 SQVTM and CDR2 ANQGSEA. The CDR3: CSVAEGFLGNQPQHF. The CDR3 nucleotides read TGCAGCGTTGCGGAGGGCTTTTTGGGCAATCAGCCCCAGCATTTT. Supplemented by reference TRBV29-1 and TRBJ1-5, the full variable domain reads SAVISQKPSRDICQRGTSLTIQCQVDSQVTMMFWYRQQPGQSLTLIATANQGSEATYESGFVIDKFPISRPNLTFSTLTVSNMSPEDSSIYLCSVAEGFLGNQPQHFGDGTRLSIL.

The chain recombines TRBV7-6 with TRBJ2-5, with 13 bases that match TRBD2. Germline V lookup: CDR1 SGHVS, CDR2 FNYEAQ. This CDR3 has 15 amino acids. V lost 6 bases, J lost 4 bases, and 5 bases stayed unmatched. The CDR3 DNA follows: TGTGCCAGCAGACGGACTAGCGGGGGCCCAGAGACCCAGTACTTC. It encodes CASRRTSGGPETQYF. The whole variable domain, remainder taken from reference TRBV7-6 and TRBJ2-5, is GAGVSQSPRYKVTKRGQDVALRCDPISGHVSLYWYRQALGQGPEFLTYFNYEAQQDKSGLPNDRFSAERPEGSISTLTIQRTEQRDSAMYRCASRRTSGGPETQYFGPGTRLLVL.

This clone was recorded once. The CDR3 nucleotides are TGTGCCAGCATGACAGGAGGCTCTGAAGCTTTCTTT. It encodes CASMTGGSEAFF. The rearrangement uses TRBV28 and TRBJ1-1; possibly TRBD1 for D (6 bases). V dropped 7 bases and J dropped 6 bases, with 12 bases sitting between them. Germline loops: CDR1 MDHEN, CDR2 SYDVKM. The CDR3 extends over 12 amino acids.

V gene TRBV4-1 combines with J gene TRBJ2-3; 9 nucleotides agree with TRBD1. Trimming cost V 3 bases and J 6 bases; bases outside gene matches: 10. This CDR3 has 16 residues. Germline CDR1 MGHRA, CDR2 YSYEKL. Here the CDR3 reads CASSQRHTGGADTQYF. CDR3 nucleotide sequence: TGCGCCAGCAGCCAGAGACATACAGGGGGCGCCGATACGCAGTATTTT.

This clone was observed a single time. The V gene is TRBV9, the J gene TRBJ2-1, with 9 bases fitting TRBD2. CDR1 SGDLS and CDR2 YYNGEE come from the germline V gene. The CDR3 covers 16 residues. V dropped 4 bases and J dropped 9; count of bases not matched to a gene: 14. The CDR3 DNA is TGTGCCAGCAGCCCCCTGCTCATAGCGGGGGCCGGTGAGCAGTTCTTC. Translating it yields CASSPLLIAGAGEQFF. Looking up the rest from reference TRBV9 and TRBJ2-1 gives the full variable domain: DSGVTQTPKHLITATGQRVTLRCSPRSGDLSVYWYQQSLDQGLQFLIQYYNGEERAKGNILERFSAQQFPDLHSELNLSSLELGDSALYFCASSPLLIAGAGEQFFGPGTRLTVL.

V is TRBV9 and J is TRBJ1-2, with 7 bases matching TRBD1. Trimming cost V 1 base and J 4 bases; bases outside gene matches: 4. This CDR3 spans 14 amino acids. From germline, CDR1 is SGDLS and CDR2 YYNGEE. The CDR3 is CASSVTGQSYGYTF. The CDR3 DNA is TGTGCCAGCAGCGTAACGGGACAGAGCTATGGCTACACCTTC.

This clone was picked up one time. J is TRBJ1-2 and V is TRBV14; D unresolved. Germline CDR1 is SGHDN and CDR2 is FVKESK. The CDR3 spans 16 residues. V was trimmed by 0 bases and J by 4 bases, leaving 15 bases between them. The DNA for the CDR3 is TGTGCCAGCAGCCAAGATCAACGGGGAGGTAGCTATGGCTACACCTTC. Translating gives CASSQDQRGGSYGYTF.

V usage is TRBV19 and J usage is TRBJ1-3; D may be TRBD1 (5 bases). V gave up 5 bases and J gave up 3 bases, with 11 bases separating them. In germline, CDR1 is LNHDA, CDR2 SQIVND (reference sequence). There are 14 residues in the CDR3. DNA of the CDR3: TGTGCCAGTAGTGCCGGGGGTTATGGAAACACCATATATTTT. Its protein product is CASSAGGYGNTIYF.

The chain is built from TRBV11-2 and TRBJ2-2; tentative D call: TRBD1 (6 bases). The CDR3 extends over 17 amino acids. CDR1 SGHAT and CDR2 FQNNGV come from the germline V gene. Trimming removed 0 bases from V and 5 bases from J, with 16 bases in between. CDR3 DNA sequence: TGTGCCAGCAGCTTAGAATTAGACAGCCAGGGGACCGGGGAGCTGTTTTTT. Protein product: CASSLELDSQGTGELFF.

A single count supports this clone. This sequence joins TRBV5-6 and TRBJ2-5; D might be TRBD2 (5 bases). Trimming pared 0 bases from V and 5 bases from J, leaving 11 bases between. CDR1 is SGHDT and CDR2 is YYEEEE in the germline V gene. The CDR3 runs to 14 residues. The CDR3 region is CASSLVSWRETQYF. CDR3 bases: TGTGCCAGCAGCTTGGTTTCTTGGAGGGAGACCCAGTACTTC.

This clone has only one observation. The chain joins TRBV19 to TRBJ1-5, with D maybe TRBD1 (5 bases). The V gene lost 9 bases and the J gene lost 3 bases, with 21 bases spanning the gap. CDR1 and CDR2 from the germline V gene are LNHDA and SQIVND (reference sequence). CDR3 length: 16 amino acids. In DNA form, the CDR3 reads TGTGCCAGCACTTACTCGGGGGGGAGGCCCAATCAGCCCCAGCATTTT. Translated, it gives CASTYSGGRPNQPQHF. Drawing the rest from reference TRBV19 and TRBJ1-5, the complete variable domain is DGGITQSPKYLFRKEGQNVTLSCEQNLNHDAMYWYRQDPGQGLRLIYYSQIVNDFQKGDIAEGYSVSREKKESFPLTVTSAQKNPTAFYLCASTYSGGRPNQPQHFGDGTRLSIL.

The gene calls are TRBV7-2 and TRBJ2-2; 8 nucleotides align to TRBD1. In germline, CDR1 is SGHTA, CDR2 FQGNSA. CDR3 length: 15 amino acids. Trimming at V came to 5 bases and at J to 7 bases, leaving 9 bases not matched to a gene. CDR3 DNA: TGTGCCAGCAGCATGACAGGGGTATTAATCGGGGAGCTGTTTTTT. Encoded protein: CASSMTGVLIGELFF.

The V call is TRBV11-3, the J call TRBJ2-5; weak D call: TRBD1 (6 bases). Germline CDR1 reads SGHNT; CDR2 reads YENEEA. V was trimmed by 3 bases and J by 5 bases, leaving 10 bases between them. The CDR3 sequence is 13 residues long. The CDR3, as DNA: TGTGCCAGCAGCTTTCAGGGGTCGGAGACCCAGTACTTC. Translating gives CASSFQGSETQYF. Filled out from reference TRBV11-3 and TRBJ2-5, the complete variable domain reads EAGVVQSPRYKIIEKKQPVAFWCNPISGHNTLYWYLQNLGQGPELLIRYENEEAVDDSQLPKDRFSAERLKGVDSTLKIQPAELGDSAVYLCASSFQGSETQYFGPGTRLLVL.

The V gene is TRBV11-3, the J gene TRBJ1-3, with D uncertain. Deletions cut 4 bases from V and 0 bases from J, with 7 bases between. The length of the CDR3 is 14 residues. CDR1 is SGHNT and CDR2 is YENEEA in the germline V gene. The CDR3 spells CASSSLFSGNTIYF. Written as DNA, the CDR3 is TGTGCCAGCAGCTCTCTGTTCTCTGGAAACACCATATATTTT.